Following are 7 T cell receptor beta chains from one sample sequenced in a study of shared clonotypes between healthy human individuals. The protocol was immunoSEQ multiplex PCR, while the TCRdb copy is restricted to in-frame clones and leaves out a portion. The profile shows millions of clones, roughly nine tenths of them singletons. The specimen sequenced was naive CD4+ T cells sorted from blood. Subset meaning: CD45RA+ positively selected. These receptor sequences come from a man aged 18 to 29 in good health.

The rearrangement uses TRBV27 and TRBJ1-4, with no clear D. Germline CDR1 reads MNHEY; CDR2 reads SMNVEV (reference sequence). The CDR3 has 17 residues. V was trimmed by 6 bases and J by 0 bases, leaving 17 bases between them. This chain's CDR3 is CASRKFLTGATNEKLFF. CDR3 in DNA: TGTGCCAGCAGAAAATTTTTAACTGGTGCAACTAATGAAAAACTGTTTTTT.

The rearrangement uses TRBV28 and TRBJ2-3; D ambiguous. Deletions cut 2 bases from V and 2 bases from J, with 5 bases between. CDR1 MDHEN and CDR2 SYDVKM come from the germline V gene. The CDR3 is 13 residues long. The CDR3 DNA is TGTGCCAGCAGTTTAGGTGCCACAGATACGCAGTATTTT. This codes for CASSLGATDTQYF.

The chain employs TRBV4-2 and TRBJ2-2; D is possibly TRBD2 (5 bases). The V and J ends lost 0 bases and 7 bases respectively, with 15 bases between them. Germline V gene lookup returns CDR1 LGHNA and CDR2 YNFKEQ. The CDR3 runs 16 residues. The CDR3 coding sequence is TGTGCCAGCAGCCAAGATCTAACTAGTCGTCACGGGGAGCTGTTTTTT. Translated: CASSQDLTSRHGELFF.

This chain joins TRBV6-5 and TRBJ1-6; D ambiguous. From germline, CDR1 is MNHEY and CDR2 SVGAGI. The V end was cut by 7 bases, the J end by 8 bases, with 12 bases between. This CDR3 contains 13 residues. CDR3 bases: TGTGCCAGCAATGTTCTCCGAGATTCACCCCTCCACTTT. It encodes CASNVLRDSPLHF.

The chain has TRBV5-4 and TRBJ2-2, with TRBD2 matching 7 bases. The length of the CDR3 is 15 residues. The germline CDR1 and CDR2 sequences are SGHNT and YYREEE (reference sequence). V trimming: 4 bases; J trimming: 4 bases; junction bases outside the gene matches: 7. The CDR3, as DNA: TGTGCCAGCAGCCCTACTAGCGCCGGCACCGGGGAGCTGTTTTTT. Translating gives CASSPTSAGTGELFF.

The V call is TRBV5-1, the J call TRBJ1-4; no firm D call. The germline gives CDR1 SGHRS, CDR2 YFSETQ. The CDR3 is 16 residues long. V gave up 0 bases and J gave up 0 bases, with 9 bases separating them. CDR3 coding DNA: TGCGCCAGCAGCTTGGTATGGGGAACAACTAATGAAAAACTGTTTTTT. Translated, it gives CASSLVWGTTNEKLFF. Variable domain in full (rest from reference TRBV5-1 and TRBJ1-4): KAGVTQTPRYLIKTRGQQVTLSCSPISGHRSVSWYQQTPGQGLQFLFEYFSETQRNKGNFPGRFSGRQFSNSRSEMNVSTLELGDSALYLCASSLVWGTTNEKLFFGSGTQLSVL.

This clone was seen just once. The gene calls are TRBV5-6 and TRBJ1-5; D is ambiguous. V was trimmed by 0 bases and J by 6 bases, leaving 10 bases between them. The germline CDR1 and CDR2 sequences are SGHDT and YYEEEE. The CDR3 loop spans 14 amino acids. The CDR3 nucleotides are TGTGCCAGCAGCTTGGCCGGGATTAGTCAGCCCCAGCATTTT. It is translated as CASSLAGISQPQHF.